This record looks at one T cell receptor (beta chain) sequence and its context. Use of 60 Vbeta and 13 Jbeta primers characterized the PCR. The table came from immunoSEQ multiplex PCR; TCRdb's copy has only in-frame clones and leaves some out. The sample lists 150,000 to 200,000 clones, 77% occurring once. Germline V gene data show CDR1 as MRHNA and CDR2 as SNTAGT. Trimming stripped 5 bases from V and 0 bases from J, with 11 bases between. This CDR3 contains 14 residues. This specimen comes from a study of cytomegalovirus exposure and HLA in healthy donors. The source of this sequence is a male donor in good health and CMV-seropositive. J is TRBJ2-7 and V is TRBV6-4; D possibly corresponds to TRBD1 (5 bases). The source material was PBMCs. CDR3 in amino acids: CASSIDSFSYEQYF. As DNA, the CDR3 is TGTGCCAGCAGTATCGACAGTTTCTCCTACGAGCAGTACTTC.